The sequence of this T cell receptor beta chain was determined in a study of T cell responses to AZD1222 COVID-19 vaccine. The repertoire was sequenced with immunoSEQ multiplex PCR; TCRdb's copy has only in-frame clones and lacks some. The sample lists 45,000 or so clones, about 83% occurring once. The V segment lost 5 bases and the J segment 8 bases; nucleotides outside the gene matches: 8. The CDR3 sequence is 14 residues long. CDR1 SGHDT and CDR2 YYEEEE come from the germline V gene. Sequenced here: peripheral blood, sampled on day 0 of AZD1222 vaccination. This TCR was recovered from an adult in good health. The rearrangement links TRBV5-6 to TRBJ2-1, with 9 nucleotides matching TRBD1. CDR3: CASSGDRAWDEQFF. Written as DNA, the CDR3 is TGTGCCAGCAGTGGGGACAGGGCCTGGGATGAGCAGTTCTTC. The variable domain in full, completed from reference TRBV5-6 and TRBJ2-1, reads DAGVTQSPTHLIKTRGQQVTLRCSPKSGHDTVSWYQQALGQGPQFIFQYYEEEERQRGNFPDRFSGHQFPNYSSELNVNALLLGDSALYLCASSGDRAWDEQFFGPGTRLTVL.